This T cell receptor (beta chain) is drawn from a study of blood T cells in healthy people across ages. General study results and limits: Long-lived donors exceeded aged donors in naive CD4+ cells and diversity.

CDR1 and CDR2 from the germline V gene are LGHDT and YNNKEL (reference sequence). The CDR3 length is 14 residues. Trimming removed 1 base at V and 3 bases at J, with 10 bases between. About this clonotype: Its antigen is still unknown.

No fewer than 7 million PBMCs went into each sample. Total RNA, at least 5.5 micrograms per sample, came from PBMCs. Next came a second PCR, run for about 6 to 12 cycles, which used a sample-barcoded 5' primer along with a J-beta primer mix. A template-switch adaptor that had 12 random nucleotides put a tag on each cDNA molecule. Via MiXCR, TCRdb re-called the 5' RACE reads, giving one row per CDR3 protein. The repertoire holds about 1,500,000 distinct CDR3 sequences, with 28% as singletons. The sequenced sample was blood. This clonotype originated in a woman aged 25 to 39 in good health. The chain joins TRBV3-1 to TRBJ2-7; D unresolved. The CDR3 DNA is TGTGCCAGCAGCCAAGTCCGGTCTATCTACGAGCAGTACTTC. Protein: CASSQVRSIYEQYF.